This TCR beta chain was captured by sequencing in a study of CD8+ T cells in alopecia areata (dated 2018 in TCRdb). About the full investigation: Treated patients were enrolled in an open-label pilot trial of oral tofacitinib at 5 to 10 mg twice daily for moderate-to-severe alopecia areata. RNA was obtained with the PAXgene miRNA kit for fixed scalp, the miRNeasy kit for PBMCs, and the RNeasy kit for mouse skin. Tofacitinib was administered for 6 to 18 months, and 6 months of follow-up off drug were then conducted to assess delayed response and recurrence. Tofacitinib-treated patients had biopsies at baseline and at 4 and 24 weeks of treatment, with a later scalp biopsy in several patients. Scalp clonality was compared across normal scalp (n=4), patchy alopecia areata scalp (n=8), and alopecia totalis/universalis scalp (n=8). immunoSEQ multiplex PCR using 35 Vbeta forward primers and 13 Jbeta reverse primers was used to amplify TCRbeta CDR3 regions. Scalp tissue and sorted CD4+ and CD8+ peripheral blood T cells from patchy and totalis/universalis alopecia areata patients and from healthy controls were covered by human TCRbeta sequencing. The study used high-throughput TCRbeta sequencing to examine T cell clonal expansion in alopecia areata, in both the C3H/HeJ mouse model and human patients.

Library method: the immunoSEQ multiplex PCR assay. For TCR sequencing, RNA was extracted from every sample and reverse transcribed into cDNA to serve as template. SuperScript III was used for first-strand cDNA synthesis, primed with a 2:1 mix of oligo-dT and random hexamers. A synthetic immune receptor repertoire was used to gauge amplification bias, and whatever bias remained was removed computationally. In the authors' own workflow: After raw reads were preprocessed to remove errors, the CDR3 was defined following IMGT conventions as running from the conserved cysteine to phenylalanine. To get clonality, Shannon entropy was normalized by log2 of the number of productive unique TCRs and the result was subtracted from 1. Whether scalp clones were CD4 or CD8 was inferred by matching scalp TCRbeta sequences against CD4 and CD8 repertoires sorted from blood. Entries here come from immuneACCESS through TCRdb and include only in-frame sequences with V and J called. Some clones fail to appear in such tables; in the studies checked, an unresolved V gene covers under half of the shortfall, and the cause of the remainder is unknown. That table furnishes V, J and clone size, whereas the DNA furnished D and trimming. The sample data list 150,000 or so clones, and about nine tenths of these were observed just once. The biggest ten clones account for roughly 16% of the sample.

What the time point label conveys for this sample: baseline before oral tofacitinib. Lesional scalp punch biopsies and peripheral blood were collected from alopecia areata patients. PBMCs were isolated by density centrifugation and stained for CD3, CD4 and CD8, after which CD4+ and CD8+ T cells were sorted on a FACSAria. Results the study describes overall, beyond this receptor: Shared TCR sequences between patients were less evident than in mice, which may be partly attributable to HLA diversity in the patient population. Unlike mouse skin, where gammadelta T cells dominate, normal human skin contains resident alphabeta T cells that get sequenced too, which complicates analysis of the scalp TCR repertoire. Compared with normal scalp, lesional scalp had higher clonality and more expanded CD8+ clones, particularly in alopecia totalis/universalis, a pattern that suggests antigenic drive.

As regards this clone: Its antigen has not been determined. No much larger clone exists at a distance of one base, and base qualities are not known. Additional DNA sequences in this sample encode the identical CDR3.

The sequence was obtained from a human donor with alopecia areata. Source: CD8+ T cells sorted from blood, taken at week 0.

The base sequence is TGCAGCGTTGAAGAAACAGGGGCGTACGAGCAGTACTTC. Translated, it reads CSVEETGAYEQYF. The sequence joins TRBV29-1 to TRBJ2-7; a stretch of 7 junction bases matches TRBD1. Including cysteine and phenylalanine, the CDR3 has 13 amino acids. Just CDR3 DNA is preserved here, 39 bases in frame from base 1. The CDR1 and CDR2 encoded by the germline V gene are SQVTM and ANQGSEA. From V the trimming removes 0 bases and from J it removes 4 bases, while the gene matches leave 3 bases of the junction unaccounted for.